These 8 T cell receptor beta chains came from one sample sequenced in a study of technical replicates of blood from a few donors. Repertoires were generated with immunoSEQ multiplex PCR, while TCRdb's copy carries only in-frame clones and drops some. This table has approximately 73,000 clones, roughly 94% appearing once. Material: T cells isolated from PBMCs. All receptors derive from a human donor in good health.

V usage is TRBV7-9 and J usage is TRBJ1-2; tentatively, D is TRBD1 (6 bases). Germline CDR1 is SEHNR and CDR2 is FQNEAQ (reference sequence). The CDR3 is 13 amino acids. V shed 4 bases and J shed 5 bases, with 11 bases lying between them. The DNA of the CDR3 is TGTGCCAGCAGCTCAGGGGACCTTTATGGCTACACCTTC. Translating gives CASSSGDLYGYTF.

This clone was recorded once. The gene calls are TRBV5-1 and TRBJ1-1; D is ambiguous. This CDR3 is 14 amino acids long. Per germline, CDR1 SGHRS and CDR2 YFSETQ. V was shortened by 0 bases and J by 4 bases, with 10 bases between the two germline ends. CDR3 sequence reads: CASSLEAPGTEAFF. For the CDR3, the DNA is TGCGCCAGCAGCTTGGAAGCACCAGGCACTGAAGCTTTCTTT.

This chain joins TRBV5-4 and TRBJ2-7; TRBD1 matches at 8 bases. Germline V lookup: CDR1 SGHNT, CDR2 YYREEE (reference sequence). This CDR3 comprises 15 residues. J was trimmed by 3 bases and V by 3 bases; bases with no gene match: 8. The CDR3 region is CASSSGTGSFYEQYF. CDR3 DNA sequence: TGTGCCAGCAGCTCCGGGACAGGATCCTTCTACGAGCAGTACTTC.

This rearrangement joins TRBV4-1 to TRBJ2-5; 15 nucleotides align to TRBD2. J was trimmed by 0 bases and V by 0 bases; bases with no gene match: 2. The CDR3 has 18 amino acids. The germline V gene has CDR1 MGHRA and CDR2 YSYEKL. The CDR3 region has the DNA TGCGCCAGCAGCCAAGATGGACTAGCGGGGGGGCACCAAGAGACCCAGTACTTC. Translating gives CASSQDGLAGGHQETQYF.

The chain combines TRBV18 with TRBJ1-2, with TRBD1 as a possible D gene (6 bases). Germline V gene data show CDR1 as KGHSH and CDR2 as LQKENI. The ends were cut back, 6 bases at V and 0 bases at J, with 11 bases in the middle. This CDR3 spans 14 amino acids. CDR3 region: CASSTGLANYGYTF. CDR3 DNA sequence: TGTGCCAGCTCCACAGGGTTGGCTAACTATGGCTACACCTTC.

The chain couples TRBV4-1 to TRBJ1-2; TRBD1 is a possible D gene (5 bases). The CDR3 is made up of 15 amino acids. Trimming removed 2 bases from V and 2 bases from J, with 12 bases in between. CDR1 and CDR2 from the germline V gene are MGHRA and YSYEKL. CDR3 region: CASSQNRLPNYGYTF. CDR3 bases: TGCGCCAGCAGCCAAAACAGGTTACCAAACTATGGCTACACCTTC.

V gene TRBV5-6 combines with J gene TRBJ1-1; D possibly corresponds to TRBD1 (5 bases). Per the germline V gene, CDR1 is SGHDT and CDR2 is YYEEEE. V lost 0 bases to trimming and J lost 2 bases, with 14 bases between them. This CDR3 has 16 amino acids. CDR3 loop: CASSLGYRKLNTEAFF. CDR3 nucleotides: TGTGCCAGCAGCTTGGGTTACAGGAAATTAAACACTGAAGCTTTCTTT.

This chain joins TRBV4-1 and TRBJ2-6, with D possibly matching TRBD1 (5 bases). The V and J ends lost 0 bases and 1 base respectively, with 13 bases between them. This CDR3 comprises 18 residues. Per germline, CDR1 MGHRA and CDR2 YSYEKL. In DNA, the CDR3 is TGCGCCAGCAGCCAAGATTGGGCCCCAGGGTCTGGGGCCAACGTCCTGACTTTC. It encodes CASSQDWAPGSGANVLTF.